Described below is a single T cell receptor (beta chain) sequence and its context. As yet, its antigen is unknown. The sample originates from a study of T cell responses to AZD1222 COVID-19 vaccine. Overall study results and limits: Unmutated variant regions reportedly attract nearly half of all spike-specific TCRs. Breadth and depth of Spike-specific TCRs rose after two AZD1222 doses. Just a handful of people given AZD1222 tested seropositive at baseline.

There are 13 residues in the CDR3. V lost 6 bases to trimming and J lost 2 bases, with 9 bases between them. Germline assignment: CDR1 MNHEY and CDR2 SVGAGI. Profiling relied on immunoSEQ multiplex PCR, and the TCRdb table lists in-frame clones only, not all of them. The profile shows about 110,000 clones, roughly 90% of them singletons. The gene calls are TRBV6-5 and TRBJ2-3, with D maybe TRBD2 (6 bases). This material consisted of peripheral blood, taken 28 days after the second AZD1222 dose. This receptor was obtained from an adult who received the AZD1222 COVID-19 vaccine. The DNA of the CDR3 is TGTGCCAGCAGGACGGACTACACAGATACGCAGTATTTT. Its translation: CASRTDYTDTQYF.